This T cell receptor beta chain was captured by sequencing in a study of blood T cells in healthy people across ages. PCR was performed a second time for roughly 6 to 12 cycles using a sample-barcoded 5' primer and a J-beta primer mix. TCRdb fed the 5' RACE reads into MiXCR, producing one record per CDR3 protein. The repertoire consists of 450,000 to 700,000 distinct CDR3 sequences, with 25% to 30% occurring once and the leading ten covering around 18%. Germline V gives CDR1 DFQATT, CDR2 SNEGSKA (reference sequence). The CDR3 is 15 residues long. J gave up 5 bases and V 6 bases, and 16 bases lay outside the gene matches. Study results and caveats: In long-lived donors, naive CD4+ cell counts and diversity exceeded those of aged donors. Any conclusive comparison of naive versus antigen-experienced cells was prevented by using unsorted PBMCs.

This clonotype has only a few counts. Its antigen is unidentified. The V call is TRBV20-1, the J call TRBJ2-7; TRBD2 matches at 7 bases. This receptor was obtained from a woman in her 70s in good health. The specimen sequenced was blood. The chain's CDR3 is CSAPPFKRGDHEQYF. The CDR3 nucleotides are TGCAGTGCCCCTCCCTTCAAACGGGGGGACCACGAGCAGTACTTC.